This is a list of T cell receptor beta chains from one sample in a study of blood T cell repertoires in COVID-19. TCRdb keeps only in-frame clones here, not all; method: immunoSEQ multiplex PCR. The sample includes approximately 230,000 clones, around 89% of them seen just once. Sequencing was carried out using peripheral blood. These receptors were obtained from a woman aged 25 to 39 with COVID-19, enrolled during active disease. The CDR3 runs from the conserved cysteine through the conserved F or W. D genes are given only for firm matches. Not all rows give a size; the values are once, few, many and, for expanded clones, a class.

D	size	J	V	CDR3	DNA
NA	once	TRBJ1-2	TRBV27	CASSLSQANGYGYTF	TGTGCCAGCAGTTTATCGCAGGCTAATGGCTATGGCTACACCTTC
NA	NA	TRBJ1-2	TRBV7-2	CASSQVEGGYTF	TGTGCCAGCAGCCAGGTTGAGGGTGGCTACACCTTC
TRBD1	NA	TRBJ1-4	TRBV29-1	CSVVVQGAANEKLFF	TGCAGCGTTGTGGTACAGGGGGCAGCTAATGAAAAACTGTTTTTT
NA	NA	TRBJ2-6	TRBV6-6	CASTRGPGANVLTF	TGTGCCAGCACCAGGGGACCTGGGGCCAACGTCCTGACTTTC
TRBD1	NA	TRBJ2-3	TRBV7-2	CASSLAGYDRGGTDTQYF	TGTGCCAGCAGCTTAGCGGGATACGACAGGGGAGGTACCGATACGCAGTATTTT
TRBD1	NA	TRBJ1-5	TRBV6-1	CASSEGQGWEPQHF	TGTGCCAGCAGCGAAGGACAGGGGTGGGAGCCCCAGCATTTT
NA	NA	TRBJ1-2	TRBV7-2	CASSLPVDGYTF	TGTGCCAGCAGCTTACCTGTCGATGGCTACACCTTC
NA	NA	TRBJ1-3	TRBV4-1	CASSQVSGGSSGNTIYF	TGCGCCAGCAGCCAAGTCTCCGGCGGCTCCTCTGGAAACACCATATATTTT
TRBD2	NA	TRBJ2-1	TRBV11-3	CASSPRLAVYNEQFF	TGTGCCAGCAGCCCCCGACTAGCGGTATACAATGAGCAGTTCTTC
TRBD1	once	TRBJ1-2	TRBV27	CASSSSTGVDYGYTF	TGTGCCAGCAGTTCATCAACAGGGGTAGATTATGGCTACACCTTC
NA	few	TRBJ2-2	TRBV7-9	CASSQQGGSGELFF	TGTGCCAGCAGCCAGCAGGGGGGATCCGGGGAGCTGTTTTTT
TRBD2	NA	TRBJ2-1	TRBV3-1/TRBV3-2	CASSWTSGGDYNEQFF	TGTGCCAGCAGCTGGACTAGCGGGGGGGACTACAATGAGCAGTTCTTC
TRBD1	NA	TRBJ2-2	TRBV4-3	CASNTRQGANTGELFF	TGCGCCAGCAACACCCGACAGGGGGCGAACACCGGGGAGCTGTTTTTT
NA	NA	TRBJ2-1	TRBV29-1	CSVEEGEAKPFF	TGCAGCGTTGAAGAAGGGGAGGCTAAGCCGTTCTTC
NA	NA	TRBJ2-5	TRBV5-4	CASREGGAYQETQYF	TGTGCCAGCAGGGAAGGCGGGGCGTACCAAGAGACCCAGTACTTC
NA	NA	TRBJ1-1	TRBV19	CASYEPGLKEEAFF	TGTGCCAGTTACGAGCCGGGACTTAAAGAGGAAGCTTTCTTT
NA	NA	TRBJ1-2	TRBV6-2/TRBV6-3	CASSRTTGGYTF	TGTGCCAGCAGTCGGACAACGGGTGGCTACACCTTC
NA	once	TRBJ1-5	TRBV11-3	CASSLVLGGKEPQHF	TGTGCCAGCAGCTTAGTGTTGGGCGGGAAGGAGCCCCAGCATTTT
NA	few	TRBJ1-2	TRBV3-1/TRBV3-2	CASSQGTDYGYTF	TGTGCCAGCAGCCAAGGGACAGACTATGGCTACACCTTC
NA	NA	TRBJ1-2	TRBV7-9	CASSSAILRTGSGRGYTF	TGTGCCAGCAGCTCCGCGATACTCCGTACCGGGTCAGGGAGGGGCTACACCTTC
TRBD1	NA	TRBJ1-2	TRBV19	CASSSRTGANYGYTF	TGTGCCAGTAGTTCGCGGACAGGGGCGAACTATGGCTACACCTTC
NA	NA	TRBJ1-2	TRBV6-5	CASSYGRGAHGYTF	TGTGCCAGCAGTTACGGGCGGGGGGCCCATGGCTACACCTTC
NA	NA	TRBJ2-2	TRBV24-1	CATSRDRGLASNTGELFF	TGTGCCACCAGCAGGGACAGGGGACTAGCTTCGAACACCGGGGAGCTGTTTTTT
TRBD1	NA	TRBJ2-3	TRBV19	CASSDRGSTDTQYF	TGTGCCAGTTCGGACAGGGGGAGCACAGATACGCAGTATTTT
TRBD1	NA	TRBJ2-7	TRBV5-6	CASSLGDRGLEQYF	TGTGCCAGCAGCTTGGGGGACAGGGGTCTCGAGCAGTACTTC
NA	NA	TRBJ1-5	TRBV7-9	CASSLAGRCNQPQHF	TGTGCCAGCAGCCTGGCGGGTAGATGCAATCAGCCCCAGCATTTT
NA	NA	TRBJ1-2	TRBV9	CASRGGWGLQGDGYTF	TGTGCCAGCAGGGGAGGGTGGGGGCTCCAAGGCGATGGCTACACCTTC
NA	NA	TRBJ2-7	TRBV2	CASSPFGQSYEQYF	TGTGCCAGCAGTCCCTTTGGACAGTCCTACGAGCAGTACTTC
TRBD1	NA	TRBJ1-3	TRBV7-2	CASSLRTGGSGNTIYF	TGTGCCAGCAGCCTACGGACAGGCGGGTCTGGAAACACCATATATTTT
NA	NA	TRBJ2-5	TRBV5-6	CASSLEGILVEETQYF	TGTGCCAGCAGCTTGGAGGGGATCCTAGTGGAAGAGACCCAGTACTTC
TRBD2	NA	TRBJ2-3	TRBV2	CASARGRGYTDTQYF	TGTGCCAGTGCTCGTGGGCGGGGGTACACAGATACGCAGTATTTT
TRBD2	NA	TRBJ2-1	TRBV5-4	CASSSLTSGGANNEQFF	TGTGCCAGCAGCTCACTAACTAGCGGGGGGGCCAACAATGAGCAGTTCTTC
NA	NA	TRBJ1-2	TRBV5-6	CASSLDSFYGYTF	TGTGCCAGCAGCTTGGACAGTTTCTATGGCTACACCTTC
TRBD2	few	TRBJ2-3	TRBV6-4	CASSDSMGGGTDTQYF	TGTGCCAGCAGTGACTCGATGGGGGGGGGCACAGATACGCAGTATTTT
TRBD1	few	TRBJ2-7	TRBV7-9	CASSLVQGGPYEQYF	TGTGCCAGCAGCTTAGTACAGGGGGGTCCCTACGAGCAGTACTTC
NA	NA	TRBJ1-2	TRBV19	CASRESGGHYYGYTF	TGTGCCAGTAGGGAGTCGGGGGGACACTACTATGGCTACACCTTC
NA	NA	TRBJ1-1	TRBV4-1	CASSQVGRNTEAFF	TGCGCCAGCAGCCAAGTAGGGAGGAACACTGAAGCTTTCTTT
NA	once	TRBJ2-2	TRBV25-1	CASTPRTGRAGELFF	TGTGCCAGCACCCCGAGGACAGGGAGGGCCGGGGAGCTGTTTTTT
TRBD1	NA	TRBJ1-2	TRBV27	CASSPGDRVSDYGYTF	TGTGCCAGCAGTCCCGGGGACAGGGTATCTGACTATGGCTACACCTTC
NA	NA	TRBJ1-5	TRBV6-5	CASSPLGQPQHF	TGTGCCAGCAGCCCGCTTGGCCAGCCCCAGCATTTT
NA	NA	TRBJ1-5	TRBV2	CASSGGRVRQPQHF	TGTGCCAGCAGTGGTGGCAGGGTTCGCCAGCCCCAGCATTTT
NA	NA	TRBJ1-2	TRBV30	CAWSDVNYGYTF	TGTGCCTGGAGTGATGTAAACTATGGCTACACCTTC
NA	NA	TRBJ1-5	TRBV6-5	CASSPQGHQPQHF	TGTGCCAGCAGTCCCCAGGGGCATCAGCCCCAGCATTTT
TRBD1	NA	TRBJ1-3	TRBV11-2	CASSEEGTGAGNTIYF	TGTGCCAGCAGCGAAGAAGGTACAGGGGCCGGAAACACCATATATTTT
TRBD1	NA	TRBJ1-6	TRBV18	CASSPWTGMDSPLHF	TGTGCCAGCTCACCCTGGACAGGGATGGACTCACCCCTCCACTTT
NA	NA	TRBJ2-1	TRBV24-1	CATSDPTGTPYNEQFF	TGTGCCACCAGTGATCCGACCGGGACACCGTACAATGAGCAGTTCTTC
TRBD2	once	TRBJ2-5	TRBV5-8	CASSLARGSGTYQETQYF	TGTGCCAGCAGCTTGGCCCGAGGTAGCGGGACCTACCAAGAGACCCAGTACTTC
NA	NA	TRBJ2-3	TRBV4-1	CASSQFTPAPDTQYF	TGCGCCAGCAGCCAATTCACCCCCGCGCCAGATACGCAGTATTTT
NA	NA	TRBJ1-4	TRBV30	CAWSGGGLNEKLFF	TGTGCCTGGAGTGGGGGCGGCCTTAATGAAAAACTGTTTTTT
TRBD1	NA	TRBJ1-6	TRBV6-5	CASSYFTGDNSPLHF	TGTGCCAGCAGTTACTTCACAGGGGATAATTCACCCCTCCACTTT
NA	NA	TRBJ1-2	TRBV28	CASNLFPGLPRYTF	TGTGCCAGCAACCTCTTTCCGGGACTTCCTCGCTACACCTTC
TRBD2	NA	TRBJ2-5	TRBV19	CASSGTSGIGQETQYF	TGTGCCAGTAGTGGGACTAGCGGGATAGGGCAAGAGACCCAGTACTTC
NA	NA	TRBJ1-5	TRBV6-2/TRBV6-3	CASSYPEPQHF	TGTGCCAGCAGTTACCCAGAGCCCCAGCATTTT
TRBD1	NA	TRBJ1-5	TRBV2	CASSKDRGHQPQHF	TGTGCCAGCAGTAAGGACAGGGGCCATCAGCCCCAGCATTTT